What follows are 14 T cell receptor beta chains derived from one specimen sequenced in a study of CD8 T cells in ankylosing spondylitis. TCRdb redid the calling of the 5' RACE reads with MiXCR, one entry per CDR3 protein. Of 450,000 to 550,000 distinct CDR3 sequences in the sample, about 5% were seen once. The antigens of these receptors remain unknown. Study findings and constraints: Blood of patients with ankylosing spondylitis appeared to be characterized by a TCR beta motif of seven or eight highly homologous variants.

The sequenced sample was blood, either unsorted or a sorted T cell fraction (not recorded which). The source is a male donor with ankylosing spondylitis.

Comment on this clonotype: This clone may be a read error of a much larger clone one base away. This sequence joins TRBV5-1 and TRBJ2-1; D is ambiguous. The CDR3 runs to 15 residues. Germline-derived CDR1 and CDR2 are SGHRS and YFSETQ. In DNA, the CDR3 is TGCGCCAGCAGACCCGAACCGCTGTCCTGCAATGAGCAGTTCTTC. This gives the protein CASRPEPLSCNEQFF.

This clonotype was seen more than once but under ten times. The CDR3 protein is CASSSPTGERTEAFF. For the CDR3, the DNA is TGTGCCAGCAGCTCGCCGACAGGGGAACGGACTGAAGCTTTCTTT. The chain is built from TRBV7-9 and TRBJ1-1, with 8 positions matching TRBD1. The CDR3 consists of 15 residues. Trimming at V came to 4 bases and at J to 5 bases, leaving 9 bases not matched to a gene. Germline CDR1 is SEHNR and CDR2 is FQNEAQ (reference sequence).

This clonotype was picked up many times. This chain links TRBV7-9 with TRBJ2-5; a possible D gene is TRBD1 (5 bases). The CDR3 has 13 residues. Germline CDR1 is SEHNR and CDR2 is FQNEAQ (reference sequence). V was shortened by 7 bases and J by 6 bases, with 15 bases between the two germline ends. CDR3 loop: CASTPVRGQTQYF. The CDR3, as DNA: TGTGCCAGCACCCCGGTAAGGGGTCAGACCCAGTACTTC.

This clonotype has ten or more counts. The rearrangement uses TRBV7-2 and TRBJ2-1; D is undetermined. The ends were cut back, 6 bases at V and 2 bases at J, with 11 bases in the middle. The CDR3 has 14 residues. CDR1 is SGHTA and CDR2 is FQGNSA in the germline V gene. In nucleotides, the CDR3 is TGTGCCAGCAGGATAGGTGGTCCCTACAATGAGCAGTTCTTC. Protein sequence: CASRIGGPYNEQFF.

This clonotype came up many times. V is TRBV4-3 and J is TRBJ1-2; 7 bases match TRBD1. Germline V gene lookup returns CDR1 LGHNA and CDR2 YSLEER. This CDR3 has 15 amino acids. After removal of 4 bases from V and 0 bases from J, the junction contained 5 bases not matched to a gene. The DNA of the CDR3 is TGCGCCAGCAGCCCCCGGGACAGAACTAACTATGGCTACACCTTC. It is translated as CASSPRDRTNYGYTF.

This clonotype was counted at least ten times. The chain combines TRBV6-6 with TRBJ1-2, with a weak D call TRBD1 (5 bases). The CDR3 is made up of 13 amino acids. CDR1 is MNHNY and CDR2 is SVGAGI in the germline V gene (reference sequence). The germline V and J ends were trimmed by 6 bases and 7 bases, with 15 bases remaining between them. This chain's CDR3 is CASREAQGGGYTF. The CDR3 nucleotides read TGTGCCAGCAGAGAGGCCCAGGGCGGTGGCTACACCTTC.

This clonotype has a count of ten or more. V is TRBV4-3 and J is TRBJ1-6, with D possibly being TRBD1 (5 bases). Trimming removed 0 bases from V and 13 bases from J, with 19 bases in between. This CDR3 comprises 16 residues. Germline V gene data show CDR1 as LGHNA and CDR2 as YSLEER. The CDR3 DNA reads as TGCGCCAGCAGCCAAGATTCGACCGGGGCTAGACTCCCCCTCCACTTT. Translating gives CASSQDSTGARLPLHF.

This clonotype was detected ten times or more. J is TRBJ2-3 and V is TRBV4-1; D is uncertain. The CDR3 consists of 13 residues. V was pared by 2 bases and J by 5 bases, with 8 bases between. The germline gives CDR1 MGHRA, CDR2 YSYEKL. The CDR3 DNA sequence: TGCGCCAGCAGCCAACTAGTGCTAGATACGCAGTATTTT. Protein product: CASSQLVLDTQYF.

At least ten counts were recorded for this clonotype. V usage is TRBV5-6 and J usage is TRBJ2-7; tentatively, D is TRBD1 or TRBD2 (5 bases each). Germline CDR1 and CDR2: SGHDT and YYEEEE. Deletions cut 0 bases from V and 9 bases from J, with 7 bases between. The CDR3 contains 11 residues. As DNA, the CDR3 is TGTGCCAGCAGCTTGGTGGGACGGCAGTACTTC. Its translation is CASSLVGRQYF.

The rearrangement joins TRBV5-6 to TRBJ2-5; 7 bases agree with TRBD2. The ends lost 7 bases at V and 2 bases at J; junction bases unmatched: 8. The CDR3 consists of 14 residues. Germline CDR1 and CDR2: SGHDT and YYEEEE. CDR3 residues: CASSAGAFQETQYF. The CDR3 DNA sequence: TGTGCCAGCTCCGCGGGAGCCTTTCAAGAGACCCAGTACTTC. Using reference TRBV5-6 and TRBJ2-5 for the parts outside the CDR3, the full variable domain is DAGVTQSPTHLIKTRGQQVTLRCSPKSGHDTVSWYQQALGQGPQFIFQYYEEEERQRGNFPDRFSGHQFPNYSSELNVNALLLGDSALYLCASSAGAFQETQYFGPGTRLLVL.

This clonotype showed up many times. The chain joins TRBV5-1 to TRBJ2-7; perhaps D is TRBD1 or TRBD2 (6 bases each). The germline V and J ends were trimmed by 4 bases and 3 bases, with 17 bases remaining between them. Germline CDR1 SGHRS, CDR2 YFSETQ. CDR3 length: 15 residues. CDR3 DNA: TGCGCCAGCAGCCCCATTCAGGGGACTTACTACGAGCAGTACTTC. Its translation is CASSPIQGTYYEQYF.

This clonotype was observed at least ten times. CDR3: CASSLASGRNTEAFF. DNA of the CDR3: TGTGCCAGCAGCTTAGCGTCAGGGAGGAACACTGAAGCTTTCTTT. The V and J genes are TRBV7-2 and TRBJ1-1, with a tentative D call TRBD1 (5 bases). With 0 bases removed from V and 1 base from J, the gap between germline ends came to 9 bases. The V gene's germline CDR1 is SGHTA and CDR2 FQGNSA. This CDR3 contains 15 residues.

This clonotype appeared many times. The rearrangement links TRBV7-2 to TRBJ2-7; TRBD1 is a possible D gene (5 bases). V lost 3 bases and J lost 1, with 13 bases in between. This CDR3 is 15 amino acids long. CDR1 and CDR2 from the germline V gene are SGHTA and FQGNSA. The CDR3 reads CASSLSGLGSYEQYF. In DNA, the CDR3 is TGTGCCAGCAGCTTGTCAGGGTTGGGATCCTACGAGCAGTACTTC.

This clonotype was counted ten times or more. The chain links TRBV11-2 to TRBJ2-3; 11 bases match TRBD2. The CDR3 contains 18 residues. The V segment lost 2 bases and the J segment 2 bases; nucleotides outside the gene matches: 9. Germline CDR1 SGHAT, CDR2 FQNNGV. CDR3 bases: TGTGCCAGCAGCTTAACCCCCGCTAGCGGGGGGTACACAGATACGCAGTATTTT. It yields the protein CASSLTPASGGYTDTQYF.